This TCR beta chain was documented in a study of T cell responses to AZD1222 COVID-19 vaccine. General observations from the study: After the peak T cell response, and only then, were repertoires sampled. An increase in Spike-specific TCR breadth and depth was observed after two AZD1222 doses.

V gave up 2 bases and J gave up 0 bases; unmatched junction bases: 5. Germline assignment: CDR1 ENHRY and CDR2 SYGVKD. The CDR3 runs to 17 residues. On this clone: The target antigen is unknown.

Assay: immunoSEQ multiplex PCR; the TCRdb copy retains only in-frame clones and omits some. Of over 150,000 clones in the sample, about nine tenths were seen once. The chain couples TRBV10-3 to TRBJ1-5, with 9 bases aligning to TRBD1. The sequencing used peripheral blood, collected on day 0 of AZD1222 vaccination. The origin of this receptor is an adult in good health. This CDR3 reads CAISEGQGLHSNQPQHF. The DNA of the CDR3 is TGTGCCATCAGTGAGGGACAGGGGCTACATAGCAATCAGCCCCAGCATTTT.